This T cell receptor beta chain was documented in a study of cytomegalovirus exposure and HLA in healthy donors. The junction had 9 bases not matched to a gene; V was cut back by 4 bases and J by 9 bases. The CDR3 runs to 17 residues. CDR1 and CDR2 from the germline V gene are SEHNR and FQNEAQ (reference sequence). Study results and limitations: It was reported that the classifier diagnosed cytomegalovirus status with high specificity and sensitivity in both the original and validation cohorts.

PCR amplification relied on 60 Vbeta primers (plus 13 Jbeta primers). The assay was immunoSEQ multiplex PCR, and TCRdb's table has in-frame clones only and misses some. Of 100,000 or so clones in the sample, about 77% were seen once. As to this clone: Its antigen is unknown.

The gene calls are TRBV7-9 and TRBJ2-1; 16 nucleotides match TRBD2. The origin of this receptor is a woman aged 18-35 years in good health and CMV-seropositive. The sample consisted of PBMCs. The CDR3 loop reads CASSYRPGTSGRGEQFF. The CDR3 DNA sequence: TGTGCCAGCAGCTATCGACCCGGGACTAGCGGGAGGGGTGAGCAGTTCTTC.